Shown below are 26 T cell receptor beta chains from a single sample sequenced in a study of blood T cell repertoires in COVID-19. Sequencing was performed with immunoSEQ multiplex PCR; in TCRdb, only in-frame clones are kept and a portion is missing. Seen here are about 69,000 clones, 86% observed once, and the top ten hold more than 15%. Sequenced input: peripheral blood. These receptors were collected from a middle-aged man with COVID-19, enrolled during active disease.

The gene calls are TRBV2 and TRBJ2-1, with 8 nucleotides matching TRBD2. Germline V CDR1 and CDR2: SNHLY, FYNNEI. The CDR3 sequence is 13 residues long. Losses at the gene ends were 9 bases for V and 6 bases for J; bases not matched to a gene: 7. The CDR3 loop reads CARKGRGGNEQFF. As DNA, the CDR3 is TGTGCCAGAAAGGGACGGGGGGGCAATGAGCAGTTCTTC.

This clone was seen a handful of times. V usage is TRBV27 and J usage is TRBJ1-1, with a tentative D call TRBD1 (6 bases). V was pared by 8 bases and J by 1 base, with 14 bases between. This CDR3 has 14 residues. Germline V CDR1 and CDR2: MNHEY, SMNVEV (reference sequence). The DNA of the CDR3 is TGTGCCAGCTCTTCGGGACAACAGAACACTGAAGCTTTCTTT. Translating it yields CASSSGQQNTEAFF.

V usage is TRBV6-5 and J usage is TRBJ1-1; TRBD1 matches 9 bases. V gave up 2 bases and J gave up 7 bases; unmatched junction bases: 2. Germline assignment: CDR1 MNHEY and CDR2 SVGAGI. This CDR3 spans 13 amino acids. The CDR3 reads CASSYGQGFEAFF. In DNA, the CDR3 is TGTGCCAGCAGTTACGGACAGGGGTTTGAAGCTTTCTTT.

This clone was counted once. The chain has TRBV9 and TRBJ1-1, with D unclear. V was clipped by 0 bases and J by 9 bases, with 15 bases between them. Germline V CDR1 and CDR2: SGDLS, YYNGEE. CDR3 length: 14 amino acids. CDR3 residues: CASSVGALAGKAFF. The DNA of the CDR3 is TGTGCCAGCAGCGTAGGGGCCCTGGCGGGGAAAGCTTTCTTT.

This chain connects TRBV7-8 to TRBJ1-4; 8 bases align to TRBD1. CDR1 SGHVS and CDR2 FQNEAQ come from the germline V gene. J lost 8 bases, V lost 5 bases, and 16 bases had no gene match. The CDR3 spans 17 residues. CDR3 protein: CASSPGQGNLGGEKLFF. The CDR3 coding sequence is TGTGCCAGCAGCCCAGGACAGGGCAATCTCGGAGGAGAAAAACTGTTTTTT.

V gene TRBV18 combines with J gene TRBJ1-2; D is undetermined. CDR3 length equals 13 residues. The germline V and J ends were trimmed by 2 bases and 3 bases, with 7 bases remaining between them. CDR1 is KGHSH, CDR2 LQKENI, per germline. The CDR3 bases are TGTGCCAGCTCACCAGGGAGGGACTATGGCTACACCTTC. It encodes CASSPGRDYGYTF.

J is TRBJ1-2 and V is TRBV4-1; possible D gene TRBD1, 6 bases. The CDR3 runs to 16 residues. From germline, CDR1 is MGHRA and CDR2 YSYEKL. V was trimmed by 0 bases and J by 4 bases, leaving 15 bases between them. CDR3 loop: CASSQELGGRVYGYTF. DNA of the CDR3: TGCGCCAGCAGCCAAGAATTGGGGGGGCGCGTCTATGGCTACACCTTC.

This chain joins TRBV7-6 and TRBJ2-7, with 8 bases lining up with TRBD1. This CDR3 is built from 15 residues. The junction had 7 bases not matched to a gene; V was cut back by 3 bases and J by 3 bases. CDR1 is SGHVS and CDR2 is FNYEAQ in the germline V gene. CDR3 coding DNA: TGTGCCAGCAGCTTGGGGGGACAGGAGATCTACGAGCAGTACTTC. Its translation is CASSLGGQEIYEQYF.

This rearrangement joins TRBV2 to TRBJ2-2; possibly TRBD1 for D (7 bases). CDR1 SNHLY and CDR2 FYNNEI come from the germline V gene. This CDR3 has 14 amino acids. The V end was cut by 7 bases, the J end by 5 bases, with 14 bases between. The CDR3 is CASKEGARTGELFF. CDR3 in DNA: TGTGCCAGCAAGGAGGGGGCTCGAACCGGGGAGCTGTTTTTT.

The gene calls are TRBV27 and TRBJ2-3, with TRBD1 matching 7 bases. Germline CDR1 is MNHEY and CDR2 is SMNVEV (reference sequence). The CDR3 covers 14 residues. After removal of 3 bases from V and 5 bases from J, the junction contained 5 bases not matched to a gene. CDR3 DNA sequence: TGTGCCAGCAGTTTCACAGGGGCGGGAGATACGCAGTATTTT. Amino acid sequence: CASSFTGAGDTQYF.

The rearrangement joins TRBV10-3 to TRBJ1-2, with 9 bases identical to TRBD1. This CDR3 spans 14 amino acids. J was trimmed by 6 bases and V by 6 bases; bases with no gene match: 8. Looked up from germline, CDR1 is ENHRY and CDR2 is SYGVKD. The CDR3 sequence: CAIRRTGEVDGYTF. For the CDR3, the DNA is TGTGCCATCAGACGGACAGGGGAGGTTGATGGCTACACCTTC.

The rearrangement joins TRBV28 to TRBJ1-5; 7 bases map to TRBD1. V gave up 4 bases and J gave up 5 bases; unmatched junction bases: 8. CDR1 and CDR2 from the germline V gene are MDHEN and SYDVKM. The CDR3 sequence is 15 residues long. In DNA form, the CDR3 reads TGTGCCAGCAGTTCCCCCCAGGGGGATCATCAGCCCCAGCATTTT. Residues: CASSSPQGDHQPQHF.

This clone has a single count. This chain links TRBV10-3 with TRBJ2-7; 11 bases line up with TRBD1. V lost 6 bases and J lost 5; bases outside the gene matches: 6. The germline V gene encodes CDR1 ENHRY and CDR2 SYGVKD. This CDR3 is built from 14 residues. The CDR3 DNA follows: TGTGCCATCAGCCCCGGGACAGGGGGGGACGAGCAGTACTTC. Its translation is CAISPGTGGDEQYF.

The rearrangement uses TRBV5-6 and TRBJ2-5; 9 bases line up with TRBD2. CDR1 and CDR2 from the germline V gene are SGHDT and YYEEEE. CDR3 size: 17 residues. The V segment lost 2 bases and the J segment 4 bases; nucleotides outside the gene matches: 12. The CDR3 sequence is CASSFVAASGVGETQYF. The CDR3 DNA is TGTGCCAGCAGCTTTGTCGCGGCTAGCGGGGTGGGAGAGACCCAGTACTTC.

The chain is built from TRBV6-1 and TRBJ2-2; the match to TRBD1 covers 8 bases. Trimming cost V 3 bases and J 4 bases; bases outside gene matches: 4. Germline V lookup: CDR1 MNHNS, CDR2 SASEGT. This CDR3 has 15 amino acids. CDR3: CASSDHGTGTGELFF. CDR3 coding DNA: TGTGCCAGCAGTGACCACGGGACAGGCACCGGGGAGCTGTTTTTT.

This clone was observed a single time. The chain uses TRBV6-5 and TRBJ1-4; no reliable D call. The CDR3 runs to 15 residues. The germline V and J ends were trimmed by 4 bases and 1 base, with 10 bases remaining between them. Germline-derived CDR1 and CDR2 are MNHEY and SVGAGI. The CDR3 region has the DNA TGTGCCAGCAGTTCCTTAGAGGGAACTAATGAAAAACTGTTTTTT. Protein: CASSSLEGTNEKLFF.

About this clone itself: This sample also contains other DNA sequences that code for the same CDR3. This sequence joins TRBV7-9 and TRBJ1-4; 9 bases are shared with TRBD1. The V segment lost 4 bases and the J segment 8 bases; nucleotides outside the gene matches: 5. The CDR3 length is 14 residues. Germline lookup yields CDR1 SEHNR and CDR2 FQNEAQ (reference sequence). DNA of the CDR3: TGTGCCAGCAGCTCGGGACAGGGTTCCGAAAAACTGTTTTTT. This translates into CASSSGQGSEKLFF.

V usage is TRBV10-3 and J usage is TRBJ2-5; TRBD2 is a possible D gene (6 bases). The CDR3 runs to 14 residues. CDR1 ENHRY and CDR2 SYGVKD come from the germline V gene. Trimming took off 4 bases at V and 0 bases at J, with 9 bases between the two ends. The CDR3 is CAISAGVDQETQYF. The CDR3 DNA sequence: TGTGCCATCAGTGCGGGGGTAGACCAAGAGACCCAGTACTTC.

This sequence joins TRBV29-1 and TRBJ1-1, with D tentatively TRBD1 (5 bases). This CDR3 spans 12 amino acids. Germline values: CDR1 SQVTM, CDR2 ANQGSEA. V lost 8 bases and J 4 bases, leaving 14 bases between the germline ends. The CDR3 region has the DNA TGCAGCCATTCGGGGGGGAGCACTGAAGCTTTCTTT. Encoded protein: CSHSGGSTEAFF.

The rearrangement links TRBV7-2 to TRBJ2-7; D is ambiguous. The V gene's germline CDR1 is SGHTA and CDR2 FQGNSA. The CDR3 length is 15 residues. With 3 bases removed from V and 2 bases from J, the gap between germline ends came to 14 bases. CDR3 residues: CASSFLESGTYEQYF. DNA for the CDR3: TGTGCCAGCAGCTTTCTAGAATCGGGTACCTACGAGCAGTACTTC. Supplemented by reference TRBV7-2 and TRBJ2-7, the full variable domain reads GAGVSQSPSNKVTEKGKDVELRCDPISGHTALYWYRQSLGQGLEFLIYFQGNSAPDKSGLPSDRFSAERTGGSVSTLTIQRTQQEDSAVYLCASSFLESGTYEQYFGPGTRLTVT.

The chain combines TRBV7-9 with TRBJ1-4; 7 bases line up with TRBD1. V lost 7 bases, J lost 4 bases, and 9 bases stayed unmatched. The germline CDR1 and CDR2 sequences are SEHNR and FQNEAQ (reference sequence). This CDR3 spans 15 amino acids. The CDR3 nucleotides read TGTGCCAGCACCGAAGGGGGCAGTTATAATGAAAAACTGTTTTTT. Its protein is CASTEGGSYNEKLFF.

The genes are TRBV6-5 and TRBJ2-5; TRBD1 agrees at 9 bases. Germline CDR1 reads MNHEY; CDR2 reads SVGAGI. V lost 7 bases and J lost 5; bases outside the gene matches: 5. The CDR3 loop spans 13 amino acids. The CDR3 DNA reads TGTGCCAGCATTACAGGGGGCTGGGAGACCCAGTACTTC. As protein: CASITGGWETQYF.

The chain recombines TRBV18 with TRBJ2-1; D possibly corresponds to TRBD2 (5 bases). Germline V lookup: CDR1 KGHSH, CDR2 LQKENI. Trimming left V 5 bases short and J 8 bases short, with 19 bases between. This CDR3 comprises 15 residues. The CDR3 protein is CASSTMDPIGDEQFF. The CDR3 DNA sequence: TGTGCCAGCTCAACGATGGACCCAATCGGGGATGAGCAGTTCTTC.

This chain joins TRBV5-1 and TRBJ2-5; the match to TRBD2 covers 10 bases. Germline V gene data show CDR1 as SGHRS and CDR2 as YFSETQ. The CDR3 runs to 15 residues. Trimming took 2 bases from V and 10 from J; bases not matched to a gene: 11. CDR3 DNA sequence: TGCGCCAGCAGCTTTAGGTCTAGCGGGGGTCACGACCAGTACTTC. Residues: CASSFRSSGGHDQYF. Full variable domain (missing parts from reference TRBV5-1 and TRBJ2-5): KAGVTQTPRYLIKTRGQQVTLSCSPISGHRSVSWYQQTPGQGLQFLFEYFSETQRNKGNFPGRFSGRQFSNSRSEMNVSTLELGDSALYLCASSFRSSGGHDQYFGPGTRLLVL.

V usage is TRBV6-4 and J usage is TRBJ2-3; 7 bases align to TRBD1. Germline CDR1 and CDR2: MRHNA and SNTAGT. Germline trimming cut 10 bases from V and 0 bases from J; bases unmatched to any gene: 13. This CDR3 is built from 16 residues. The chain's CDR3 is CANHISGQESTDTQYF. DNA of the CDR3: TGTGCCAACCATATCTCAGGACAGGAGAGCACAGATACGCAGTATTTT.

The chain employs TRBV10-1 and TRBJ2-1, with a weak D call TRBD1 (5 bases). CDR1 is WNHNN and CDR2 is SYGVQD in the germline V gene (reference sequence). The germline V and J ends were trimmed by 5 bases and 5 bases, with 7 bases remaining between them. This CDR3 has 12 amino acids. DNA of the CDR3: TGCGCCAGCAGTAGACAGAACAATGAGCAGTTCTTC. Translation: CASSRQNNEQFF.